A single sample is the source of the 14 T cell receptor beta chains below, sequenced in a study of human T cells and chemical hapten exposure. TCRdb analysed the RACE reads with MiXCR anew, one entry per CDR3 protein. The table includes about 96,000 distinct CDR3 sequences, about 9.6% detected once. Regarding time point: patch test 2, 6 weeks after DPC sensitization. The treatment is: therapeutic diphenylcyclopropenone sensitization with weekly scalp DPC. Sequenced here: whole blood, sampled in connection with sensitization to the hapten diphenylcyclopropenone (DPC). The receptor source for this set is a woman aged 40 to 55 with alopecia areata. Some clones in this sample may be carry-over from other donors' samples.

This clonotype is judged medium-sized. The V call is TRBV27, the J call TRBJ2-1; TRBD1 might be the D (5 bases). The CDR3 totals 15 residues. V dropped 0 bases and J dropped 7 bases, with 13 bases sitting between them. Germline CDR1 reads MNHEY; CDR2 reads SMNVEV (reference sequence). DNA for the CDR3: TGTGCCAGCAGTTTATCGAGTAGGGGTTATAATGAGCAGTTCTTC. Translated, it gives CASSLSSRGYNEQFF.

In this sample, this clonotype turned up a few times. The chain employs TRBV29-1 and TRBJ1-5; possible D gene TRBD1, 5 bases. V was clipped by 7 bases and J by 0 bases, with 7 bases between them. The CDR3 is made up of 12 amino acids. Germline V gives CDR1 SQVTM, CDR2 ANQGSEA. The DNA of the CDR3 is TGCAGCGGGGGGGATAGCAATCAGCCCCAGCATTTT. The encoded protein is CSGGDSNQPQHF.

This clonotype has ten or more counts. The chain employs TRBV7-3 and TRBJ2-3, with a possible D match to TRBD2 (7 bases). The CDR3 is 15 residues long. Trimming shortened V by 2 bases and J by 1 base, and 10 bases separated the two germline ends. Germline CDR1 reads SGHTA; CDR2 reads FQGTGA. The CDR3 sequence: CASSLRGAGTDTQYF. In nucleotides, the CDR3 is TGTGCCAGCAGCTTACGGGGGGCAGGCACAGATACGCAGTATTTT.

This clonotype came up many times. The CDR3 DNA reads as TGTGCCAGCAGCCCCGGGACAGTCATTGCCGGGGAGCTGTTTTTT. It translates to CASSPGTVIAGELFF. This rearrangement joins TRBV7-2 to TRBJ2-2, with 7 bases identical to TRBD1. CDR1 and CDR2 from the germline V gene are SGHTA and FQGNSA. Germline trimming cut 5 bases from V and 6 bases from J; bases unmatched to any gene: 9. CDR3 length: 15 residues.

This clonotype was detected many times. CDR3 sequence: CASSQEVKREQYF. The CDR3 region has the DNA TGTGCCAGCAGCCAAGAAGTCAAACGGGAGCAGTATTTT. The chain combines TRBV3-1 with TRBJ2-3; possible D gene TRBD2, 5 bases. Germline V gene data show CDR1 as LGHDT and CDR2 as YNNKEL (reference sequence). The CDR3 contains 13 residues. Trimming cost V 0 bases and J 11 bases, with 12 bases left between them.

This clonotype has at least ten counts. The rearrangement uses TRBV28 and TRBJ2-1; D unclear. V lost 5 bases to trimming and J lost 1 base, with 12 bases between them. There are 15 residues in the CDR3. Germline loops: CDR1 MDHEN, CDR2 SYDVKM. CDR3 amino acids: CASSPITASYNEQFF. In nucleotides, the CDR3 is TGTGCCAGCAGTCCAATCACAGCATCCTACAATGAGCAGTTCTTC.

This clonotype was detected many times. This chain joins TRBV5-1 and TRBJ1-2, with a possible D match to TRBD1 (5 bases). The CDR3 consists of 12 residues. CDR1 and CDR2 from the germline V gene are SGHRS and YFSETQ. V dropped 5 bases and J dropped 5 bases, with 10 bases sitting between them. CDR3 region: CASRPTDYGYTF. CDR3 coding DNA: TGCGCCAGCAGGCCGACAGATTATGGCTACACCTTC.

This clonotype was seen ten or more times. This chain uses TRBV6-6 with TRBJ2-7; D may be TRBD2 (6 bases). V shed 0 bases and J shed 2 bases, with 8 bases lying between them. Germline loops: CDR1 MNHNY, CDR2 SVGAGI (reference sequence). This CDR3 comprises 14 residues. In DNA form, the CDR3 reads TGTGCCAGCAGTTACTCACTAGCCGCCTACGAGCAGTACTTC. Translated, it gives CASSYSLAAYEQYF.

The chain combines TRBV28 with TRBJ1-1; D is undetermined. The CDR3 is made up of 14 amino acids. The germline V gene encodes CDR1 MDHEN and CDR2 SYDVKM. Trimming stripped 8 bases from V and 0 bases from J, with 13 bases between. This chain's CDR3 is CASRSFTMNTEAFF. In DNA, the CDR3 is TGTGCCAGCCGAAGTTTCACAATGAACACTGAAGCTTTCTTT.

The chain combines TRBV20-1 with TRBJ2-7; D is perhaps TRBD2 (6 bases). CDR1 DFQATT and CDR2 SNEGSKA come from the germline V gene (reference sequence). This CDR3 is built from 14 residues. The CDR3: CSALEGSGSYEQYF. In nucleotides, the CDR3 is TGCAGCGCGCTAGAGGGTAGCGGCTCCTACGAGCAGTACTTC.

The CDR3 DNA reads as TGTGCCAGCAGTGCCCCGGGGGCGTCCGGGGAGCTGTTTTTT. This encodes CASSAPGASGELFF. The chain employs TRBV2 and TRBJ2-2; D could derive from TRBD1 or TRBD2 (6 bases each). V lost 4 bases and J lost 6, with 12 bases in between. Germline CDR1 is SNHLY and CDR2 is FYNNEI. This CDR3 has 14 residues.

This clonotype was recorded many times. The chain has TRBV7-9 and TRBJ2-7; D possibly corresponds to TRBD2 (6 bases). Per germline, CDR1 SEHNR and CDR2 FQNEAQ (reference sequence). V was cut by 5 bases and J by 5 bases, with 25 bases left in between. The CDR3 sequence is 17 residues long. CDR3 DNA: TGTGCCAGCAGCCTCGCGGGACCCCGGGACCTTGGACACGAGCAGTACTTC. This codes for CASSLAGPRDLGHEQYF.

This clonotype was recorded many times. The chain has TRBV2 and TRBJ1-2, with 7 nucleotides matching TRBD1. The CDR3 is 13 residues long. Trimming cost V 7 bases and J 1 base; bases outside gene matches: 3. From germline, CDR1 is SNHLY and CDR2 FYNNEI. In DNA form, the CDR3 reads TGTGCCAGCAAAAGGGACAGTAACTATGGCTACACCTTC. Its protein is CASKRDSNYGYTF. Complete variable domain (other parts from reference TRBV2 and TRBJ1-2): EPEVTQTPSHQVTQMGQEVILRCVPISNHLYFYWYRQILGQKVEFLVSFYNNEISEKSEIFDDQFSVERPDGSNFTLKIRSTKLEDSAMYFCASKRDSNYGYTFGSGTRLTVV.

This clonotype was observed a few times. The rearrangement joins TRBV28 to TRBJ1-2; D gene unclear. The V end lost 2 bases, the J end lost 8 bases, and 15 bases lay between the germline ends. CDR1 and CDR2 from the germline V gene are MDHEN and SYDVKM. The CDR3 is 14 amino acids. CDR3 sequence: CASSLETPPGGYTF. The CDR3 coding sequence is TGTGCCAGCAGTTTAGAAACCCCTCCGGGGGGCTACACCTTC.